This TCR beta chain was documented in a study of cytomegalovirus exposure and HLA in healthy donors (dated by TCRdb to about 2017). At the level of the whole study: In an earlier analysis of roughly 500 of the donors, about 260 Gb of sequence data and approximately 100 million unique TCR beta sequences from about 190 million T cells were reported. An early release covering 500 to 750 HLA-typed donors comprised 250 to 350 gigabases of sequencing data and tens of millions of unique TCR sequences. Of the 350 to 450 genotyped donors, 65% to 90% were placed in the genetic ancestry cluster associated with self-reported Caucasian donors. The study was designed to test whether signatures of past pathogen exposure could be identified by cataloging public T cell receptors. Using immunosequencing, the study profiled T cell repertoires from 666 subjects and related those repertoires to cytomegalovirus serostatus. A separate validation cohort of 100 to 150 different subjects was used in addition to the 666-subject first cohort. High-throughput TCR immunosequencing, statistical association of individual TCRs with disease status, and machine learning were combined to predict cytomegalovirus infection status. In a later analysis, previously published TCR beta repertoires from 666 donors were re-analyzed and high-resolution HLA genotyping was added so that TCR occurrence patterns could be studied. The later analysis used no new phenotypic data to find candidate immune exposures, relying instead on TCR beta sequences and their occurrence across donors. To decide whether each TCR beta V gene segment behaved as functional or pseudogenic, an earlier analysis of approximately 620 of the donors relied on high-throughput TCR beta sequencing. Donor age, sex, ethnicity and CMV serostatus were compiled alongside the repertoire data. A later genetic analysis took genome-wide SNP genotypes for about 55% of the 666 donors and used that subset as a discovery cohort. All discovery cohort repertoires had been generated on a single sequencing platform. Class I and class II HLA loci were covered by the typing at four-digit resolution. The number of donors typed differed by locus, with about 629-630 for A, B, C, DRB1 and DQB1, more than 500 for DQA1, over 600 for DPA1, and approximately 470 for DPB1. Because of strong linkage in the cohort, five DR-DQ haplotypes were treated as single units for association and clustering. Across some 400 genotyped donors of the cohort, an average of about 220,000 unique TCR beta nucleotide sequences per donor were sequenced, and 15% to 20% of those sequences were non-productive. Results and caveats for the whole study, not just this receptor: A further reported finding was that TCR beta sequences accurately predicted the HLA-A and HLA-B alleles for most subjects in the first cohort. The classifier was reported to diagnose cytomegalovirus status with high specificity and sensitivity in both the original cohort and the validation cohort. A later analysis found that HLA-associated TCR beta chains were more clonally expanded and had lower generation probabilities than equally common non-associated chains. Assigning TCR associations to individual alleles was difficult when HLA alleles, especially DR and DQ, strongly co-occurred. HLA typing was unavailable for some donors at each locus, so association tests used only the typed subset. The presence/absence analyses assumed that sequencing depth was roughly uniform across donors, and that assumption may not be true. The study listed around 160 TCR beta chains as associated with cytomegalovirus. Because the 87-base-pair reads could not distinguish some IMGT-functional V segments, including TRBV6-2 and TRBV6-3, those segments were excluded. Linkage disequilibrium might explain the correlated functional status among segregating V segments, but an unknown experimental factor could not be ruled out. According to a later analysis, most CMV-associated TCR beta chains appeared to be HLA-restricted, and the HLA associations seemed to be driven largely by CMV exposure. In an earlier analysis of roughly 560 of the donors, most TCR beta V segments were observed in productive rearrangements about 87% or about 30% of the time, broadly matching IMGT annotations. Specific HLA alleles were associated with 15,000 to 20,000 TCR beta sequences at a false discovery rate of 0.05 in a later analysis. A cluster of highly shared sequence variants was judged likely to represent a technical artifact of the sequencing pipeline. In a later analysis, TCR association rates were found to vary across HLA loci, with the most associated TCRs seen for DRB1 alleles and the fewest for HLA-C alleles. In a later genetic analysis, a missense DCLRE1C variant was associated with V-gene and J-gene trimming of TCR beta chains, and the association was replicated in an independent cohort. The authors suggested that the approach could potentially be generalized to other disease states and immunological phenotypes. Three of the identified cytomegalovirus-associated TCR beta chains were confirmed in vitro to be specific for cytomegalovirus antigens. Across donors, most TCR sequences were observed very rarely, whereas some public TCRs were present in many individuals. Immune exposure information for the cohort was limited to CMV serostatus. In a later analysis, several top co-occurrence clusters were reported to appear linked to parvovirus B19, influenza, CMV and Epstein-Barr virus. Compared with the roughly 700-donor mean, donors in an Asian-associated ancestry cluster had fewer N-insertions in productive TCRs, according to a later genetic analysis. Some 15 rarely observed V segments, including chromosome 9 orphons, were excluded from the earlier analysis of 550 to 700 of the donors because counts were too low. Only TCR beta chains were sequenced in this cohort, and the absence of alpha or paired-chain data limited detectable features.

The library was obtained by the immunoSEQ multiplex PCR assay. For the multiplex PCR, a mixture combining 60 forward primers for TCR Vbeta segments and 13 reverse primers for TCR Jbeta segments was used. Amplification of the CDR3 region of rearranged TCR beta genes was performed with a multiplex PCR assay on genomic DNA. The amplified TCR beta libraries were sequenced on the Illumina HiSeq System as 87-base-pair reads. The study's own analysis went as follows. A later analysis counted approximately 76 million unique TCR beta chains across the 600 to 850 repertoires, and roughly 9.9 million of these chains were shared by at least two donors. A nearest-neighbor algorithm error-corrected the raw reads and collapsed the reads into unique sequences, merging closely related sequences to remove PCR and sequencing errors. Alignment of CDR3 sequences to IMGT reference sequences was used to assign V, D and J gene segments. For a sequence to be retained, at least a six-nucleotide match to both a V gene segment and a J gene segment was required. A rearrangement was called productive if the CDR3 had no stop codons and remained in frame with V and J, and every other rearrangement was called non-productive. CDR3 was defined according to IMGT convention as the region running from the second conserved V-encoded cysteine to the conserved J-encoded phenylalanine. The earlier analysis of 550 to 650 of the donors excluded any sequence lacking an unambiguous match to a single V gene segment. In an earlier analysis of some 590 of the donors, V segments were called functional above 56.7% productive rearrangements and were called segregating when the between-donor standard deviation exceeded 5%. A statistical classification framework was built for diagnosing cytomegalovirus status from the catalog of TCR beta chain sequences. In a later analysis, V and J genes were assigned by comparing TCR nucleotide sequences against IMGT/GENE-DB human TR gene sequences. The TCRdist pipeline was used in a later analysis to assign CDR3 sequences and most-parsimonious VDJ recombination scenarios. In a later analysis, each TCR beta chain was defined by its CDR3 amino acid sequence together with its V-gene family, and reads without a unique V-gene family were excluded. To address suspected cross-contamination and a sequencing artifact, a later analysis removed around 600 highly shared, low-generation-probability nucleotide sequences. For each public chain, a later analysis derived a clonal expansion index from normalized ranks of inferred template counts within each repertoire. In a later analysis, generation probabilities were computed with a VDJ recombination model fitted to out-of-frame rearrangements, and the resulting probabilities were checked against IGoR. In a later analysis, hypergeometric tests were used to score TCR-TCR, TCR-HLA and TCR-CMV co-occurrence, with a repertoire-size bias correction applied to TCR pairs. False discovery rates were estimated in a later analysis by permuting HLA or CMV assignments 20 times. In a later analysis, co-occurring TCRs were grouped with DBSCAN, and TCRdist sequence similarity was added when clustering was performed within HLA-allele-positive subsets. For co-occurrence clustering, repertoires with fewer than 30,000 or more than 120,000 public chains were excluded, along with about five repertoires with anomalous nucleotide sharing. The table comes from immuneACCESS by way of TCRdb, which keeps in-frame sequences with V and J called. Part of the clones is missing from these tables; in studies checked, under half for an unresolved V gene and the rest for unknown reasons. The V and J calls and clone size were taken over from that table, and D and trimming were inferred from the DNA. For this sample the table gives about 190,000 clones, of which approximately 81% were detected only once. The ten largest clonotypes hold over 3.5% of the sample.

As concerns this clone: Its target antigen remains unknown. Per-nucleotide qualities are absent, and no much larger clonotype sits a single base away.

The germline V gene yields SGHTS for CDR1 and YDEGEE for CDR2. The CDR3 sequence holds 17 residues, the cysteine and phenylalanine included. Left in the record is the CDR3 DNA by itself, 51 bases read in frame from the first base. Trimming accounts for 6 bases at V and 4 bases at J, while the number of junction bases matched to no gene is 13. The cohort was made up of 500 to 850 healthy bone marrow donors. At the time of sampling, every cohort member was nominally healthy, though immune exposures that went unrecorded were likely present. The donor tested CMV seronegative, placing the donor among the approximately 360 seronegative members of the cohort. Each donor provided a peripheral blood sample, and peripheral blood mononuclear cells were used for TCR beta sequencing. The Qiagen DNeasy Blood Extraction Kit was used to extract genomic DNA from the blood cell samples.

This sequence originates from a man between 45 and 60 years old in good health and CMV-seronegative. The sequence links TRBV5-8 to TRBJ2-6; 7 bases in the middle match TRBD1. Sequences were obtained from PBMCs. In nucleotides, the sequence is TGTGCCAGCACTGAGACAGGGCGGAGAATGGGGGCCAACGTCCTGACTTTC. This gives the protein CASTETGRRMGANVLTF.